Each of the 17 T cell receptor beta chains below was sequenced from the same sample in a study of blood T cell repertoires in COVID-19. Sequenced by immunoSEQ multiplex PCR; TCRdb stores in-frame clones only, minus some. The sample has around 93,000 clones; roughly 82% are singletons. Sequencing was carried out using peripheral blood. These TCRs come from a man of 80 years or more with acute or convalescent COVID-19.

The chain has TRBV7-8 and TRBJ2-7, with 8 bases matching TRBD1. CDR3 length: 15 residues. After removal of 5 bases from V and 4 bases from J, the junction contained 10 bases not matched to a gene. Looked up from germline, CDR1 is SGHVS and CDR2 is FQNEAQ. The CDR3 protein is CASSDRTGPRYEQYF. The CDR3 DNA follows: TGTGCCAGCAGCGACCGGACAGGGCCCAGGTACGAGCAGTACTTC.

The V gene is TRBV5-5, the J gene TRBJ2-3; the D gene is possibly TRBD1 (5 bases). The CDR3 totals 15 residues. V dropped 0 bases and J dropped 3 bases, with 11 bases sitting between them. Germline CDR1 is SGHKS and CDR2 is YYEKEE (reference sequence). The CDR3: CASSLDGAGTDTQYF. The CDR3 DNA sequence: TGTGCCAGCAGCTTGGATGGGGCAGGGACAGATACGCAGTATTTT.

This clone appeared a single time. The chain couples TRBV7-8 to TRBJ1-4; 10 bases line up with TRBD1. With V trimmed by 1 base and J by 5 bases, 4 bases remained unmatched. This CDR3 contains 16 residues. CDR1 and CDR2 (germline): SGHVS, FQNEAQ. The CDR3 DNA reads as TGTGCCAGCAGCTTAGGGCGGACAGGGGGGAATGAAAAACTGTTTTTT. It codes for CASSLGRTGGNEKLFF.

This chain connects TRBV11-2 to TRBJ1-4; 7 positions match TRBD1. Germline V CDR1 and CDR2: SGHAT, FQNNGV. V lost 3 bases to trimming and J lost 8 bases; unmatched junction nucleotides: 3. The CDR3 is 13 residues long. CDR3 DNA sequence: TGTGCCAGCAGCTTCCAGACAGGGGAAAAACTGTTTTTT. It encodes CASSFQTGEKLFF.

The CDR3 reads CATSDLSRAGGPYNEQFF. In DNA form, the CDR3 reads TGTGCCACCAGTGATTTGTCTCGAGCGGGAGGGCCCTACAATGAGCAGTTCTTC. V is TRBV24-1 and J is TRBJ2-1; 10 nucleotides line up with TRBD2. This CDR3 is 18 amino acids long. Germline V gives CDR1 KGHDR, CDR2 SFDVKD. With V trimmed by 0 bases and J by 2 bases, 6 bases remained unmatched.

The gene calls are TRBV5-6 and TRBJ1-1; D gene ambiguous. The CDR3 has 14 residues. Trimming removed 0 bases from V and 1 base from J, with 7 bases in between. Germline V gene data show CDR1 as SGHDT and CDR2 as YYEEEE. CDR3: CASSLVQRNTEAFF. The CDR3, as DNA: TGTGCCAGCAGCTTGGTCCAGCGGAACACTGAAGCTTTCTTT.

The chain recombines TRBV9 with TRBJ2-2; tentative D call: TRBD1 (6 bases). Trimming removed 1 base at V and 6 bases at J, with 16 bases between. CDR1 is SGDLS, CDR2 YYNGEE, per germline. This CDR3 has 16 amino acids. The CDR3 nucleotides are TGTGCCAGCAGCGTAAGGAGTCAGGGGCTCGCCGGGGAGCTGTTTTTT. Translation: CASSVRSQGLAGELFF.

This clone was seen a single time. CDR3 region: CAISGDSFNSPLHF. CDR3 nucleotides: TGTGCCATCAGTGGGGACAGTTTCAATTCACCCCTCCACTTT. The V gene is TRBV10-3, the J gene TRBJ1-6, with 7 bases matching TRBD1. Trimming took 4 bases from V and 7 from J; bases not matched to a gene: 4. Germline V gene data show CDR1 as ENHRY and CDR2 as SYGVKD. The CDR3 consists of 14 residues.

In its sample, this clone was seen once. The chain links TRBV6-6 to TRBJ1-3, with D possibly TRBD1 on 6 matching bases. This CDR3 is 16 amino acids long. The germline V gene has CDR1 MNHNY and CDR2 SVGAGI (reference sequence). The V end lost 6 bases, the J end lost 4 bases, and 19 bases lay between the germline ends. CDR3 nucleotides: TGTGCCAGCAGCCCCGGGACACATCAGAGAGGAAACACCATATATTTT. This sequence encodes CASSPGTHQRGNTIYF.

The chain combines TRBV6-5 with TRBJ2-2; weak D call: TRBD1 (6 bases). The length of the CDR3 is 15 residues. Germline lookup yields CDR1 MNHEY and CDR2 SVGAGI. V was shortened by 1 base and J by 5 bases, with 11 bases between the two germline ends. The CDR3 sequence: CASSYWGQATGELFF. The CDR3 bases are TGTGCCAGCAGTTACTGGGGACAAGCAACCGGGGAGCTGTTTTTT.

This clone was detected only once. V gene TRBV4-2 combines with J gene TRBJ1-6; D is unresolved. Germline V gene sequence: CDR1 LGHNA, CDR2 YNFKEQ. Trimming took 3 bases from V and 7 from J, leaving 19 bases between them. The CDR3 spans 17 residues. CDR3 region: CASSQSPDAGGNSPLHF. Here the CDR3 DNA reads TGTGCCAGCAGCCAGTCTCCAGATGCTGGAGGGAATTCACCCCTCCACTTT.

The chain carries TRBV4-3 and TRBJ1-1, with D possibly matching TRBD1 (5 bases). The V end was cut by 2 bases, the J end by 7 bases, with 17 bases between. Germline V gene lookup returns CDR1 LGHNA and CDR2 YSLEER. The CDR3 consists of 15 residues. The CDR3 DNA follows: TGCGCCAGCAGCCAACCCGTTCCGGGGGTTGTTGAAGCTTTCTTT. It codes for CASSQPVPGVVEAFF.

The chain joins TRBV5-1 to TRBJ1-1; 9 bases align to TRBD1. Trimming at V came to 4 bases and at J to 4 bases, leaving 5 bases not matched to a gene. This CDR3 spans 14 amino acids. Germline assignment: CDR1 SGHRS and CDR2 YFSETQ. CDR3 amino acids: CASSKGQGITEAFF. The CDR3 coding sequence is TGCGCCAGCAGCAAAGGACAGGGGATCACTGAAGCTTTCTTT.

The chain uses TRBV4-1 and TRBJ2-1, with 7 bases identical to TRBD1. This CDR3 has 16 amino acids. Germline V CDR1 and CDR2: MGHRA, YSYEKL. V dropped 0 bases and J dropped 6; count of bases not matched to a gene: 8. The CDR3, as DNA: TGCGCCAGCAGCCAAGATAGAACAGGGGCCACCAATGAGCAGTTCTTC. Its protein product is CASSQDRTGATNEQFF.

CDR3 sequence: CASSDRELNHNEQFF. CDR3 DNA sequence: TGTGCCAGCAGTGACAGGGAACTAAACCACAATGAGCAGTTCTTC. The genes are TRBV2 and TRBJ2-1; D is possibly TRBD1 (5 bases). V dropped 3 bases and J dropped 5 bases, with 14 bases sitting between them. The CDR3 sequence is 15 residues long. CDR1 and CDR2 from the germline V gene are SNHLY and FYNNEI.

The chain uses TRBV9 and TRBJ1-6; D is perhaps TRBD1 (6 bases). From germline, CDR1 is SGDLS and CDR2 YYNGEE. This CDR3 spans 14 amino acids. V was clipped by 4 bases and J by 9 bases, with 14 bases between them. CDR3 region: CASSTRTDLSPLHF. The CDR3 region has the DNA TGTGCCAGCAGCACGCGGACAGACCTTTCACCCCTCCACTTT.

The chain employs TRBV18 and TRBJ1-2; D is possibly TRBD1 (5 bases). There are 15 residues in the CDR3. Germline V gene lookup returns CDR1 KGHSH and CDR2 LQKENI. The V end was cut by 0 bases, the J end by 3 bases, with 11 bases between. For the CDR3, the DNA is TGTGCCAGCTCACCACCGGGTGGAGGGGACTATGGCTACACCTTC. It translates to CASSPPGGGDYGYTF.